The entry that follows covers one TCR beta chain sequence. What it binds is not known. These data originate in a study of beta chain features in type 1 diabetes. General study results and limits: VDJ junctions in type 1 diabetes patients carried more deletions and fewer insertions. Shorter TCRB CDR3s, moderately but significantly so, marked every one of the four CD4+ subsets in Type 1 diabetes patients. Patients showed naive, central memory and Treg TCRB repertoires that appeared more similar than those of healthy donors. An over-representation of cells with high TCR expression could result from cDNA sequencing.

The sequenced template was cDNA made from the entire isolated RNA. There were about 3.5 million reads on average in the naive, central memory and regulatory T cell samples. The method was immunoSEQ multiplex PCR; TCRdb's version includes in-frame clones alone and lacks a portion of them. This table has approximately 150,000 clones, 50% to 70% appearing once. Material for sequencing was naive CD4+ T cells from blood. The source of this sequence is a man aged 25 to 45 with type 1 diabetes.

The CDR3 region is CSVERSQKGEQFF. The DNA of the CDR3 is TGCAGCGTTGAACGGTCCCAGAAGGGTGAGCAGTTCTTC. The chain links TRBV29-1 to TRBJ2-1; D is undetermined. CDR3 length: 13 residues. The germline gives CDR1 SQVTM, CDR2 ANQGSEA. V lost 2 bases, J lost 9 bases, and 14 bases lay in between.